Each of the 24 T cell receptor beta chains below was sequenced from the same sample in a study of T-cell memory formation after mild COVID-19. TCRdb called the 5' RACE reads again in MiXCR, with one record for every CDR3 protein. The table includes about 210,000 distinct CDR3 sequences, around 30% detected once. Sequencing was carried out using PBMCs or a T cell subset sorted from them (not recorded which). The origin of the receptors is an adult woman who had mild COVID-19 (a few samples of this study predate the infection). Cell type and time point are not known.

The chain recombines TRBV28 with TRBJ2-5, with TRBD1 as a possible D gene (5 bases). Looked up from germline, CDR1 is MDHEN and CDR2 is SYDVKM. The CDR3 length is 15 residues. The V and J ends lost 6 bases and 1 base respectively, with 15 bases between them. DNA for the CDR3: TGTGCCAGCAGGCCACCTCGTCAGGGCCAAGAGACCCAGTACTTC. Amino acids: CASRPPRQGQETQYF.

This clonotype occurred a few times. CDR3 protein: CASSPKRANTEAFF. The CDR3 nucleotides are TGTGCCAGCTCACCAAAGAGGGCGAACACTGAAGCTTTCTTT. The chain employs TRBV18 and TRBJ1-1; D is unclear. The germline gives CDR1 KGHSH, CDR2 LQKENI. The V gene lost 2 bases and the J gene lost 1 base, with 8 bases spanning the gap. The CDR3 contains 14 residues.

This chain links TRBV6-5 with TRBJ1-5, with a tentative D call TRBD1 (5 bases). Trimming cost V 7 bases and J 6 bases, with 16 bases left between them. CDR3 size: 14 residues. From germline, CDR1 is MNHEY and CDR2 SVGAGI. DNA of the CDR3: TGTGCCAGCAACCCCACCGGGGGATCTCAGCCCCAGCATTTT. It translates to CASNPTGGSQPQHF.

This clonotype was seen a handful of times. The V call is TRBV3-1, the J call TRBJ1-5, with D possibly TRBD1 on 6 matching bases. The CDR3 loop spans 14 amino acids. Trimming stripped 1 base from V and 6 bases from J, with 10 bases between. The germline V gene has CDR1 LGHDT and CDR2 YNNKEL (reference sequence). The CDR3 loop reads CASSQGGAGQPQHF. In DNA, the CDR3 is TGTGCCAGCAGCCAAGGGGGGGCTGGTCAGCCCCAGCATTTT.

Only a few counts were recorded for this clonotype. This sequence joins TRBV7-9 and TRBJ1-2; maybe TRBD1 (6 bases). The CDR3 covers 17 residues. Deletions cut 2 bases from V and 1 base from J, with 17 bases between. Germline CDR1 reads SEHNR; CDR2 reads FQNEAQ (reference sequence). In nucleotides, the CDR3 is TGTGCCAGCAGCTTAATCCCCCAGGAGGGGGTTAACTATGGCTACACCTTC. Protein product: CASSLIPQEGVNYGYTF.

In this sample, this clonotype turned up a few times. The J gene is TRBJ2-3, the V gene TRBV9, with TRBD2 matching over 7 bases. Trimming removed 4 bases from V and 9 bases from J; junction bases left unmatched: 11. Germline CDR1 is SGDLS and CDR2 is YYNGEE. There are 14 residues in the CDR3. Here the CDR3 reads CASSLGRAGETQYF. Written as DNA, the CDR3 is TGTGCCAGCAGCCTAGGGAGGGCCGGTGAGACGCAGTATTTT.

The rearrangement joins TRBV15 to TRBJ2-1; the D gene is possibly TRBD2 (7 bases). V was pared by 0 bases and J by 12 bases, with 21 bases between. Germline V gene sequence: CDR1 LNHNV, CDR2 YYDKDF (reference sequence). CDR3 length: 16 amino acids. CDR3 sequence reads: CATSRDPGLADRVQFF. Here the CDR3 DNA reads TGTGCCACCAGCAGAGATCCCGGGCTAGCGGACAGAGTGCAGTTCTTC. The variable domain in full, with the rest retrieved from reference TRBV15 and TRBJ2-1, is DAMVIQNPRYQVTQFGKPVTLSCSQTLNHNVMYWYQQKSSQAPKLLFHYYDKDFNNEADTPDNFQSRRPNTSFCFLDIRSPGLGDTAMYLCATSRDPGLADRVQFFGPGTRLTVL.

The table lists this clonotype with a count of one. The chain has TRBV5-4 and TRBJ2-7, with unresolved D. Germline CDR1 reads SGHNT; CDR2 reads YYREEE (reference sequence). This CDR3 is 12 amino acids long. Trimming took 2 bases from V and 3 from J, leaving 6 bases between them. In DNA form, the CDR3 reads TGTGCCAGCAGCTTCAGTAACTACGAGCAGTACTTC. This codes for CASSFSNYEQYF.

The chain is built from TRBV30 and TRBJ2-7, with 7 bases matching TRBD1. This CDR3 region has 12 residues. V was clipped by 4 bases and J by 6 bases; unmatched bases: 6. CDR1 is GTSNPN, CDR2 SVGIG, per germline (reference sequence). The CDR3 DNA reads as TGTGCCTGGAATCTACAGGGGTTCGAGCAGTACTTC. Translation: CAWNLQGFEQYF. Together with reference TRBV30 and TRBJ2-7, the CDR3 gives the full variable domain: SQTIHQWPATLVQPVGSPLSLECTVEGTSNPNLYWYRQAAGRGLQLLFYSVGIGQISSEVPQNLSASRPQDRQFILSSKKLLLSDSGFYLCAWNLQGFEQYFGPGTRLTVT.

The gene calls are TRBV19 and TRBJ1-5; 9 nucleotides match TRBD1. The CDR3 runs to 15 residues. The germline CDR1 and CDR2 sequences are LNHDA and SQIVND (reference sequence). After removal of 6 bases from V and 3 bases from J, the junction contained 6 bases not matched to a gene. In nucleotides, the CDR3 is TGTGCCAGTAGCAAACAGGGGGCTTTCAATCAGCCCCAGCATTTT. Its protein is CASSKQGAFNQPQHF.

The chain recombines TRBV4-1 with TRBJ1-3; no clear D. Germline loops: CDR1 MGHRA, CDR2 YSYEKL. V was clipped by 0 bases and J by 3 bases, with 9 bases between them. The CDR3 runs 15 residues. The CDR3 reads CASSQDRFFGNTIYF. CDR3 nucleotides: TGCGCCAGCAGCCAAGACAGATTTTTTGGAAACACCATATATTTT.

This clonotype has more than one count but fewer than ten. V and J are TRBV5-4 and TRBJ2-3; TRBD2 matches at 12 bases. The V gene end was trimmed by 0 bases and the J gene end by 2 bases; junction bases not matched to a gene: 7. In germline, CDR1 is SGHNT, CDR2 YYREEE (reference sequence). The CDR3 sequence is 18 residues long. The CDR3, as DNA: TGTGCCAGCAGCTTGGCTCGGACTAGCGGGATCCTCACAGATACGCAGTATTTT. Translated, it gives CASSLARTSGILTDTQYF.

The V call is TRBV7-9, the J call TRBJ2-6; D remains unclear. The CDR3 covers 13 residues. The V gene lost 5 bases and the J gene lost 9 bases, with 11 bases spanning the gap. Germline-derived CDR1 and CDR2 are SEHNR and FQNEAQ (reference sequence). This CDR3 is CASSKSGFNVLTF. CDR3 in DNA: TGTGCCAGCAGCAAAAGTGGGTTCAACGTCCTGACTTTC.

This chain connects TRBV11-2 to TRBJ2-1; no definite D call. V gave up 1 base and J gave up 4 bases, with 14 bases separating them. The CDR3 spans 16 residues. Germline V gives CDR1 SGHAT, CDR2 FQNNGV. The CDR3 is CASSLVRVQAYNEQFF. The DNA for the CDR3 is TGTGCCAGCAGCTTAGTACGGGTCCAAGCTTACAATGAGCAGTTCTTC.

This chain joins TRBV24-1 and TRBJ2-3; TRBD2 matches 12 bases. Germline CDR1 and CDR2: KGHDR and SFDVKD. The CDR3 has 16 residues. The J segment lost 6 bases and the V segment lost 9 bases, leaving 12 bases of the junction unmatched. CDR3 protein: CATEKTSGSPGDTQYF. The CDR3 DNA follows: TGTGCCACCGAAAAGACTAGCGGGAGTCCGGGGGATACGCAGTATTTT.

The CDR3 spells CASSSGRGDNEQFF. The CDR3 DNA is TGTGCCAGCAGCTCAGGGAGGGGAGACAATGAGCAGTTCTTC. This rearrangement joins TRBV7-9 to TRBJ2-1; the match to TRBD2 covers 7 bases. This CDR3 region has 14 residues. The germline V gene encodes CDR1 SEHNR and CDR2 FQNEAQ (reference sequence). V was clipped by 4 bases and J by 5 bases; unmatched bases: 5.

A few counts support this clonotype. V and J are TRBV5-1 and TRBJ2-2, with 9 bases fitting TRBD2. V gave up 4 bases and J gave up 0 bases; unmatched junction bases: 4. The CDR3 covers 16 residues. Germline V gives CDR1 SGHRS, CDR2 YFSETQ. The CDR3: CASSRLADSNTGELFF. In DNA form, the CDR3 reads TGCGCCAGCAGCAGACTAGCGGACTCGAACACCGGGGAGCTGTTTTTT.

The rearrangement links TRBV5-1 to TRBJ2-7; 7 bases match TRBD2. The CDR3 loop spans 14 amino acids. Germline V gene lookup returns CDR1 SGHRS and CDR2 YFSETQ. V shed 5 bases and J 0 bases; nucleotides not matched to a gene: 5. In DNA form, the CDR3 reads TGCGCCAGCAGTAGTGGGACTATCTCCTACGAGCAGTACTTC. Its protein product is CASSSGTISYEQYF.

V gene TRBV7-9 combines with J gene TRBJ2-5, with 10 nucleotides matching TRBD1. CDR3 length equals 15 residues. Germline V gives CDR1 SEHNR, CDR2 FQNEAQ (reference sequence). V shed 4 bases, J shed 7 bases, and the junction held 9 bases outside the gene matches. The CDR3 spells CASSSPGQGFGTQYF. The CDR3 DNA reads as TGTGCCAGCAGCTCGCCGGGACAGGGGTTTGGGACCCAGTACTTC.

The rearrangement joins TRBV5-1 to TRBJ1-1, with no clear D. The CDR3 consists of 13 residues. Germline CDR1 and CDR2: SGHRS and YFSETQ. Trimming cost V 4 bases and J 4 bases, with 11 bases left between them. For the CDR3, the DNA is TGCGCCAGCAGCCATGGAGATGGCACTGAAGCTTTCTTT. It yields the protein CASSHGDGTEAFF. The full variable domain, completed using reference TRBV5-1 and TRBJ1-1, is KAGVTQTPRYLIKTRGQQVTLSCSPISGHRSVSWYQQTPGQGLQFLFEYFSETQRNKGNFPGRFSGRQFSNSRSEMNVSTLELGDSALYLCASSHGDGTEAFFGQGTRLTVV.

A few counts support this clonotype. The junction departs from the called germline gene at one end, perhaps through a read error. CDR3 bases: TGTGCCAGCAGTGCCGGGGAGGGTGTGGGGACGGTCTTC. Protein sequence: CASSAGEGVGTVF. This sequence joins TRBV12-3 or TRBV12-4 and TRBJ2-1, with 7 positions matching TRBD2. The CDR3 runs 13 residues.

This clonotype was seen a few times. The rearrangement uses TRBV12-3 or TRBV12-4 and TRBJ2-6; D uncertain. CDR3 size: 16 residues. V was cut by 4 bases and J by 4 bases, with 14 bases left in between. The DNA of the CDR3 is TGTGCCAGCAGTTCCGAGTCCGGTACCGGGGCCAACGTCCTGACTTTC. Translating it yields CASSSESGTGANVLTF.

This clonotype has only a few counts. The rearrangement uses TRBV5-1 and TRBJ2-3; D could derive from TRBD1 or TRBD2 (5 bases each). The CDR3 consists of 14 residues. V gave up 4 bases and J gave up 6 bases, with 15 bases separating them. Germline CDR1 and CDR2: SGHRS and YFSETQ. CDR3 in amino acids: CASSARLGVDTQYF. Here the CDR3 DNA reads TGCGCCAGCAGCGCGAGGTTGGGGGTGGATACGCAGTATTTT.

This clonotype has ten or more counts. The chain combines TRBV12-3 or TRBV12-4 with TRBJ2-7; 8 bases match TRBD1. The V gene end was trimmed by 2 bases and the J gene end by 3 bases; junction bases not matched to a gene: 6. The CDR3 is 15 amino acids. The CDR3 region is CASSLSGTGYYEQYF. The CDR3 coding sequence is TGTGCCAGCAGTTTATCCGGGACAGGCTACTACGAGCAGTACTTC.